Listed below are T cell receptor beta chains from one sample, sequenced in a study of tumor and adjacent non-tumor tissue in lung cancer. One entry per CDR3 protein results from TCRdb running MiXCR on the multiplex PCR reads. The data contain about 100,000 distinct CDR3 sequences, around three fifths of them singletons. Sequencing was performed on distant non-tumor lung tissue. The receptors originated from a young man with non-small cell lung cancer. Both conserved end residues are part of each CDR3. Each record gives: clone size, J gene, V gene, D gene, CDR3 protein, CDR3 DNA. A D gene is named only where the DNA matches it firmly. Size is omitted from some rows. Given values are once, few, many or a class for expanded clones.

NA,TRBJ2-7,TRBV4-2,NA,CASNQDLTDSYERYF,TGTGCCAGCAACCAAGATCTAACCGACTCCTACGAGCGGTACTTC
once,TRBJ2-1,TRBV11-1,NA,CASALCGARESYNEQFF,TGTGCCAGCGCCCTCTGTGGGGCACGGGAGTCCTACAATGAGCAGTTCTTC
many,TRBJ2-5,TRBV7-9,TRBD2,CASSLAVAGLQETQYF,TGTGCCAGCAGCTTAGCAGTAGCGGGGCTCCAAGAGACCCAGTACTTC
NA,TRBJ1-2,TRBV7-2,TRBD1,CAISSRSSGGYGYTF,TGTGCCATCAGCTCCCGTTCGTCAGGGGGCTATGGCTACACCTTC
NA,TRBJ2-4,TRBV11-2,NA,CVSSLSGSFLAKNIQYF,TGTGTCAGCAGCTTAAGCGGGTCGTTTCTAGCCAAAAACATTCAGTACTTC
few,TRBJ1-5,TRBV12-3/TRBV12-4,TRBD1,CVSTPWDTGTGGNLGNQPQHF,TGTGTCAGCACCCCTTGGGACACCGGGACAGGGGGCAATTTAGGGAATCAGCCCCAGCATTTT
NA,TRBJ1-2,TRBV6-5,NA,CASSPDKGYGYTF,TGCGCCAGCAGCCCCGACAAGGGATACGGCTACACCTTC
NA,TRBJ2-1,TRBV6-2/TRBV6-3,NA,CASTVEGTYNEQFF,TGTGCCAGCACGGTGGAGGGGACCTACAATGAGCAGTTCTTC
medium-sized,TRBJ2-7,TRBV11-1,NA,CASSLAPTDYEQYF,TGTGCCAGCAGCTTAGCCCCGACTGACTACGAGCAGTACTTC
many,TRBJ2-3,TRBV6-5,TRBD2,CASSYSRTSRTDTQYF,TGTGCCAGCAGTTACTCGAGGACTAGCCGCACAGATACGCAGTATTTT
NA,TRBJ1-5,TRBV6-6,NA,CTSRYSLVQPQHF,TGTACCAGCAGGTACTCGCTGGTTCAGCCCCAGCATTTT
NA,TRBJ2-7,TRBV6-1,TRBD2,CARTSRGGTYEQYF,TGTGCCAGGACATCGCGGGGGGGGACCTACGAGCAGTACTTC
many,TRBJ1-6,TRBV6-5,NA,CASRRVVNSPLHF,TGTGCCAGCAGGCGGGTCGTTAATTCACCCCTCCACTTT
many,TRBJ2-3,TRBV4-3,NA,CASSHGVASTDTQYF,TGCGCCAGCAGCCACGGCGTTGCTAGCACAGATACGCAGTATTTT
NA,TRBJ2-5,TRBV12-3/TRBV12-4,NA,CASSLISKETQYF,TGTGCCAGCAGTTTGATTAGTAAAGAGACCCAGTACTTC
many,TRBJ1-1,TRBV11-1,NA,CASSLRLRGNTEAFF,TGTGCCAGCAGCTTAAGACTGCGTGGGAACACTGAAGCTTTCTTT
NA,TRBJ2-1,TRBV11-3,NA,CVSSLVRPVSYNEQFF,TGTGTTAGCAGCTTAGTTAGGCCGGTATCCTACAATGAGCAGTTCTTC
many,TRBJ2-7,TRBV20-1,TRBD1,CSASLTGRDEQYF,TGCAGTGCTAGTTTGACAGGGAGAGACGAGCAGTACTTC
NA,TRBJ1-4,TRBV7-9,TRBD1,CASSLGDRDAEKLFF,TGTGCCAGCAGCTTAGGGGACAGGGACGCTGAAAAACTGTTTTTT
NA,TRBJ1-3,TRBV12-3/TRBV12-4,TRBD1,CSSSSGQGKAGNTLYF,TGTTCCAGCAGTTCAGGACAGGGGAAGGCTGGAAACACCTTATATTTT
NA,TRBJ2-7,TRBV20-1,TRBD2,CSATMGTTIDEQYF,TGCAGTGCTACAATGGGGACTACTATCGACGAGCAATACTTC
NA,TRBJ2-1,TRBV20-1,NA,CSAIGLASYNEQFF,TGCAGTGCCATTGGATTAGCGAGTTACAATGAGCAGTTCTTT
few,TRBJ1-1,TRBV11-2,NA,CASSTQAGTEASF,TGTGCCAGCAGCACGCAGGCAGGCACTGAAGCTTCCTTT
NA,TRBJ2-1,TRBV12-3/TRBV12-4,NA,CAGSTEFWSEQFF,TGTGCCGGCAGTACGGAATTTTGGAGTGAGCAGTTCTTC
NA,TRBJ1-2,TRBV5-1,NA,CASSLDREKSGYSF,TGCGCCAGCAGCTTGGACAGGGAGAAGAGTGGCTACTCCTTC
NA,TRBJ2-1,TRBV11-2,NA,CASSLDGVGDTYNEQFF,TGTGCCAGTAGCTTAGATGGCGTGGGGGACACCTACAATGAGCAGTTCTTC
NA,TRBJ1-2,TRBV11-3,TRBD1,CAGSAGQTNYAYTF,TGTGCCGGCAGCGCGGGACAGACGAACTATGCCTACACCTTC
NA,TRBJ2-1,TRBV6-2/TRBV6-3,NA,CASRVDGDEQFF,TGTGCCAGCAGGGTGGACGGGGATGAGCAGTTCTTC
NA,TRBJ1-1,TRBV6-1,NA,CASSELGADAEVIF,TGTGCCAGCAGTGAACTGGGGGCGGACGCTGAAGTTATCTTT
few,TRBJ2-1,TRBV6-6,TRBD2,CASSLTSGGSKQFF,TGTGCCAGCAGCTTGACTAGCGGGGGGTCAAAGCAGTTCTTC
NA,TRBJ2-5,TRBV5-1,NA,CNSNLSPDHQETQYF,TGCAACAGCAACTTGTCCCCCGACCATCAAGAGACCCAGTACTTC
NA,TRBJ2-3,TRBV12-3/TRBV12-4,NA,CGSSGRPATDTQYF,TGTGGCAGCAGTGGGAGACCAGCGACAGATACGCAGTATTTT
many,TRBJ1-1,TRBV29-1,NA,CSVDNSEAFF,TGCAGCGTTGATAATAGCGAAGCTTTCTTT
few,TRBJ2-7,TRBV7-9,TRBD1,CASSLPAAGGNEQYF,TGTGCCAGCAGCTTACCCGCGGCAGGGGGCAACGAGCAGTACTTC
NA,TRBJ1-2,TRBV14,NA,CASSQVIGAGGGYTF,TGTGCCAGCAGCCAAGTTATTGGTGCGGGAGGCGGCTACACCTTC
many,TRBJ2-5,TRBV5-4,TRBD2,CASSLAGLARETQYF,TGTGCCAGCAGCTTGGCGGGACTAGCTCGGGAGACCCAGTACTTC
once,TRBJ2-3,TRBV4-3,NA,CASGQDPRGTDTQYF,TGCGCCAGCGGCCAAGATCCGCGGGGCACAGATACGCAGTATTTT
NA,TRBJ2-1,TRBV20-1,NA,CNARPRRAMWDNEQFF,TGCAATGCTAGACCGCGACGGGCTATGTGGGACAATGAGCAGTTCTTC
NA,TRBJ2-5,TRBV11-1,NA,CPSSADTYQDTQYF,TGCCCCAGCAGCGCCGACACGTACCAAGATACCCAGTACTTC
once,TRBJ2-5,TRBV11-3,NA,CASSLDQGLQEIQYF,TGTGCCAGCAGCTTAGATCAGGGCTTACAAGAGATCCAGTACTTC
NA,TRBJ2-3,TRBV24-1,NA,CASGGPGGIDTQYF,TGTGCCTCGGGGGGCCCTGGGGGCATAGATACGCAGTATTTT
NA,TRBJ2-7,TRBV11-2,NA,CVSSSVRDRHYERYF,TGTGTCAGCAGCTCAGTCCGGGACCGCCACTACGAGCGGTACTTC
many,TRBJ2-1,TRBV12-3/TRBV12-4,TRBD2,CASSLGGANEQFF,TGTGCCAGCAGTCTCGGGGGGGCCAATGAGCAGTTCTTC
many,TRBJ2-1,TRBV5-8,NA,CASSLAGFSYNEQFF,TGTGCCAGCAGCTTGGCGGGGTTCTCCTACAATGAGCAGTTCTTC
NA,TRBJ1-1,TRBV20-1,NA,CSAFSSDRGVNTEAFF,TGCAGTGCTTTCTCCTCCGATAGGGGGGTGAACACTGAAGCTTTCTTT
NA,TRBJ2-1,TRBV11-2,TRBD2,CASSLDVGTSPGNEQFF,TGTGCCAGCAGCTTAGATGTGGGGACTAGTCCTGGCAATGAGCAGTTCTTC
NA,TRBJ2-5,TRBV6-5,TRBD1,CASSRTGQETQCF,TGTGCAAGCAGCCGGACAGGGCAAGAGACCCAGTGCTTC
NA,TRBJ1-5,TRBV20-1,NA,CSARHGTQSQHF,TGCAGTGCTAGGCACGGGACTCAGTCCCAGCATTTT
NA,TRBJ1-1,TRBV18,NA,CARSPPGVEGNTEAFF,TGTGCCAGATCACCACCGGGAGTAGAGGGTAACACTGAAGCTTTCTTT
once,TRBJ2-1,TRBV7-9,TRBD2,CASSDSGRAHNEQFF,TGTGCCAGCAGCGATAGCGGGAGAGCCCACAATGAGCAGTTCTTC
few,TRBJ2-5,TRBV29-1,TRBD1,CSADRVQETQYF,TGCAGCGCTGACAGGGTCCAAGAGACCCAGTACTTC
NA,TRBJ1-1,TRBV11-3,NA,CTSSSPGDTEAFF,TGCACCAGCAGCTCTCCAGGGGACACTGAAGCTTTCTTT
medium-sized,TRBJ2-2,TRBV29-1,TRBD2,CSVRLAGGRTGELFF,TGCAGCGTCAGGCTAGCGGGGGGGCGAACCGGGGAGCTGTTTTTT